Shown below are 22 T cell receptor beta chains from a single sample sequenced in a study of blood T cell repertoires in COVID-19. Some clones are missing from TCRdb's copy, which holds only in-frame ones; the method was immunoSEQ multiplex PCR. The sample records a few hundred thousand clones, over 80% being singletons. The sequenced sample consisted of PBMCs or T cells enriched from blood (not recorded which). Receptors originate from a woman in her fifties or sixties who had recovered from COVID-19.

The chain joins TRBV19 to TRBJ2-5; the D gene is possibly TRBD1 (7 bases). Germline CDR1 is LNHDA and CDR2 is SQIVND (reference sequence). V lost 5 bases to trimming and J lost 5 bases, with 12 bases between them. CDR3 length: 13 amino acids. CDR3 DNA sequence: TGTGCCAGTAGTTGGACAGGAGGGGAGACCCAGTACTTC. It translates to CASSWTGGETQYF.

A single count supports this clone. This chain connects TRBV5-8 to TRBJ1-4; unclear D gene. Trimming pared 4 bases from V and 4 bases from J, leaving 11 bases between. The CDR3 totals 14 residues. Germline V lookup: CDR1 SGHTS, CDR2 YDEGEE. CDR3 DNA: TGTGCCAGCAGCCCTACAGTGTTTAATGAAAAACTGTTTTTT. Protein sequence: CASSPTVFNEKLFF.

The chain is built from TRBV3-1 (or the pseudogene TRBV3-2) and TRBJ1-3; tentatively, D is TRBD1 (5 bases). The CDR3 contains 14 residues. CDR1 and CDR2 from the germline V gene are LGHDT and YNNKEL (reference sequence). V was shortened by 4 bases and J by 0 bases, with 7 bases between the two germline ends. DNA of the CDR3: TGTGCCAGCAGCCGACAGAGCTCTGGAAACACCATATATTTT. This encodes CASSRQSSGNTIYF.

DNA for the CDR3: TGTGCCAGCAGCGTAGGGGACAGGCGGGGTGGCTACACCTTC. It codes for CASSVGDRRGGYTF. The chain has TRBV9 and TRBJ1-2; 8 bases map to TRBD1. The CDR3 covers 14 residues. From germline, CDR1 is SGDLS and CDR2 YYNGEE. With V trimmed by 0 bases and J by 7 bases, 5 bases remained unmatched.

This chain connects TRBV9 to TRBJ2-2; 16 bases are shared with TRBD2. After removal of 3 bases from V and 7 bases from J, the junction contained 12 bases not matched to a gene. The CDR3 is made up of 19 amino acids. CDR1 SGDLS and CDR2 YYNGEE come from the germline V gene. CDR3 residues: CASSAIPGLAGGPIGELFF. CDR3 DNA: TGTGCCAGCAGCGCAATCCCGGGACTAGCGGGAGGGCCTATCGGGGAGCTGTTTTTT.

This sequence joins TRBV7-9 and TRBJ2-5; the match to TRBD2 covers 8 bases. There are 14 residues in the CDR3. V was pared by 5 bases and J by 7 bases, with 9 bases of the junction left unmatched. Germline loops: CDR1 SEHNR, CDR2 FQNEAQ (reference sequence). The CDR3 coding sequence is TGTGCCAGCAGCCCGAGGGGGACTAGTTTGACCCAGTACTTC. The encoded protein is CASSPRGTSLTQYF.

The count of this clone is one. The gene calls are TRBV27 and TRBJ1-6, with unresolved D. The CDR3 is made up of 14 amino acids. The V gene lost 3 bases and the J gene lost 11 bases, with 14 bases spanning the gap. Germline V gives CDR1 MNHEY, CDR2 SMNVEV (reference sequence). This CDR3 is CASSFNLATTPLHF. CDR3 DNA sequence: TGTGCCAGCAGTTTTAATTTAGCCACGACACCCCTCCACTTT.

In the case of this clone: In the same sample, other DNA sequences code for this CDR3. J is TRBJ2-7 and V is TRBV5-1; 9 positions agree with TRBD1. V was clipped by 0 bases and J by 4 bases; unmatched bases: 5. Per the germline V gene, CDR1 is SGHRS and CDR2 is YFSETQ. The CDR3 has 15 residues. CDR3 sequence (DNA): TGCGCCAGCAGCTTGGGTGGGACAGGGATTTACGAGCAGTACTTC. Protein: CASSLGGTGIYEQYF.

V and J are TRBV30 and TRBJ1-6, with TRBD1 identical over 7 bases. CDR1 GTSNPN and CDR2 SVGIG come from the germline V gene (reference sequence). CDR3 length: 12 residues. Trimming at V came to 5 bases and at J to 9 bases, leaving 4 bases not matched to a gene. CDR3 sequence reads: CAWAPGGSPLHF. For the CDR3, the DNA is TGTGCCTGGGCCCCAGGGGGTTCACCCCTCCACTTT.

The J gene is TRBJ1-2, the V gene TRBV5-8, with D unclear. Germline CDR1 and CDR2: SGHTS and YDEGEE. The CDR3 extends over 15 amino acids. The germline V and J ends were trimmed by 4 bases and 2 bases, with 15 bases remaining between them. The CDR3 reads CASSPSVGGNYGYTF. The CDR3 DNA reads TGTGCCAGCAGCCCGAGCGTCGGAGGGAACTATGGCTACACCTTC.

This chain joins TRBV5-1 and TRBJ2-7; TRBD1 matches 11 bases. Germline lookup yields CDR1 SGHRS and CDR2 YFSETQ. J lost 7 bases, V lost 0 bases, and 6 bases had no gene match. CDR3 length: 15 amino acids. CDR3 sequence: CASSLEGTGGREQYF. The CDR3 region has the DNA TGCGCCAGCAGCTTGGAAGGGACAGGGGGGCGGGAGCAGTACTTC.

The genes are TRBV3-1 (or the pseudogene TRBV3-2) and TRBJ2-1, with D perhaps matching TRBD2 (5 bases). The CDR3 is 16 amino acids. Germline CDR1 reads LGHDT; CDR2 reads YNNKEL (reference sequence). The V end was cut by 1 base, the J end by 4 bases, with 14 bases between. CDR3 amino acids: CASSQGRRSLYNEQFF. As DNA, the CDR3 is TGTGCCAGCAGCCAAGGGAGGAGATCCCTGTACAATGAGCAGTTCTTC.

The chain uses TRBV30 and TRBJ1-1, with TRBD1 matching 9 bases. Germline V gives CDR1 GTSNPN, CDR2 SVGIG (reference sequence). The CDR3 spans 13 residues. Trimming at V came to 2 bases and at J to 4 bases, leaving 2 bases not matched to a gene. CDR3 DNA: TGTGCCTGGAGTCGGGACAGGGTCACTGAAGCTTTCTTT. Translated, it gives CAWSRDRVTEAFF.

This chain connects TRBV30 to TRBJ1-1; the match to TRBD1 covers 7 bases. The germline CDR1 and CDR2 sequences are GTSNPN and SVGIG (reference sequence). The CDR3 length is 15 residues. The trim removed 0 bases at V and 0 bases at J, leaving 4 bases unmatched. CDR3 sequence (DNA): TGTGCCTGGAGTGTACATGGGACAGTGAACACTGAAGCTTTCTTT. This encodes CAWSVHGTVNTEAFF.

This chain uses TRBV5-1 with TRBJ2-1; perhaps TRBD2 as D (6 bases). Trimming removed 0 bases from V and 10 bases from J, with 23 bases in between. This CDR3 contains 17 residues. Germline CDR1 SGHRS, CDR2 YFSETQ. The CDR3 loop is CASSLAAGGGRFQEQFF. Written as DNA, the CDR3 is TGCGCCAGCAGCTTGGCGGCCGGGGGTGGGAGATTTCAGGAGCAGTTCTTC.

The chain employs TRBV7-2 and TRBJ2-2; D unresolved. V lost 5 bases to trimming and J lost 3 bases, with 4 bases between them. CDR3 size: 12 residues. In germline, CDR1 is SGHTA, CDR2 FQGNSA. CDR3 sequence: CASSAYTGELFF. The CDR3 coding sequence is TGTGCCAGCAGCGCGTACACCGGGGAGCTGTTTTTT. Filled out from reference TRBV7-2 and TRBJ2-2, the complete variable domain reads GAGVSQSPSNKVTEKGKDVELRCDPISGHTALYWYRQSLGQGLEFLIYFQGNSAPDKSGLPSDRFSAERTGGSVSTLTIQRTQQEDSAVYLCASSAYTGELFFGEGSRLTVL.

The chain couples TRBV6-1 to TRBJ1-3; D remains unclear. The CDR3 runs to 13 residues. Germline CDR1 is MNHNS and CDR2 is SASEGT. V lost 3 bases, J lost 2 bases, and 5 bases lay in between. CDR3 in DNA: TGTGCCAGCAGTGAGGTAGCTGGAAACACCATATATTTT. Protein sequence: CASSEVAGNTIYF.

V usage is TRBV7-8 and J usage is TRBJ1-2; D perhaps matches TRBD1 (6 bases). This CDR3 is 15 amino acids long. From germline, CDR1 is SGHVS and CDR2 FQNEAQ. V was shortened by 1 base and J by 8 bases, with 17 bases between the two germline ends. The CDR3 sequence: CASSLDVGGLGGYTF. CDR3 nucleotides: TGTGCCAGCAGCTTAGATGTCGGGGGGCTAGGAGGCTACACCTTC.

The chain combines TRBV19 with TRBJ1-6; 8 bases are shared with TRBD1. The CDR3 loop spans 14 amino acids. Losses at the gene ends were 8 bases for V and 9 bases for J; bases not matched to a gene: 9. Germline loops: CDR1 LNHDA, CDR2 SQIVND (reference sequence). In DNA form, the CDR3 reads TGTGCCAGTGGAGCGACAGGGGCAGGTTCACCCCTCCACTTT. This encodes CASGATGAGSPLHF.

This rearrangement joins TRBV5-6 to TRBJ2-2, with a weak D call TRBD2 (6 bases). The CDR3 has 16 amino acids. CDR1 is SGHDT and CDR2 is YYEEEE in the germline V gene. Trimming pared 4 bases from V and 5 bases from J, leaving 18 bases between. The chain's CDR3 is CASSTTPGERTGELFF. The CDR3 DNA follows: TGTGCCAGCAGCACTACTCCGGGGGAAAGAACCGGGGAGCTGTTTTTT.

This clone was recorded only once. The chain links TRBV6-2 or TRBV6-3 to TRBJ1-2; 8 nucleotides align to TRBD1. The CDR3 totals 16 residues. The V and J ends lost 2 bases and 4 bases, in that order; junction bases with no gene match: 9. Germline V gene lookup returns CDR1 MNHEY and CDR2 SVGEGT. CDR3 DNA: TGTGCCAGCAGTTACCGGCACTGGGGACAGGCCTATGGCTACACCTTC. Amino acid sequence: CASSYRHWGQAYGYTF.

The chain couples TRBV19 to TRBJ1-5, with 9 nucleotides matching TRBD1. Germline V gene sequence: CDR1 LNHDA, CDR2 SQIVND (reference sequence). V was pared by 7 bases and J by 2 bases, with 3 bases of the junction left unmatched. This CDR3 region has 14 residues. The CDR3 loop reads CASTRTGGNQPQHF. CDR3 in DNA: TGTGCCAGTACCCGGACAGGGGGCAATCAGCCCCAGCATTTT.